This passage covers 21 T cell receptor beta chains from one sample sequenced in a study of CD8 T cells in ankylosing spondylitis. Study-wide findings and caveats: Apparently characteristic of ankylosing spondylitis blood was a TCR beta motif (eight highly homologous variants).

These receptors' antigens are unknown. TCRdb analysed the 5' RACE reads with MiXCR anew, one entry per CDR3 protein. This repertoire shows fewer than 550,000 distinct CDR3 sequences, 5.3% found once; its top ten account for 3.5%. Sequencing was carried out using blood, either unsorted or a sorted T cell fraction (not recorded which). Source of these receptors: a male donor with ankylosing spondylitis.

The rearrangement links TRBV5-8 to TRBJ2-3; D is undetermined. CDR1 is SGHTS and CDR2 is YDEGEE in the germline V gene. Trimming left V 5 bases short and J 2 bases short, with 18 bases between. This CDR3 has 16 amino acids. Here the CDR3 reads CASRELGQADTDTQYF. The DNA for the CDR3 is TGTGCCAGCAGGGAACTCGGGCAGGCGGACACAGATACGCAGTATTTT.

This chain uses TRBV3-1 with TRBJ1-6, with 8 bases identical to TRBD1. With V trimmed by 4 bases and J by 10 bases, 9 bases remained unmatched. The CDR3 runs 15 residues. Germline-derived CDR1 and CDR2 are LGHDT and YNNKEL (reference sequence). CDR3 region: CASSPLRRGHSPLHF. The CDR3 nucleotides are TGTGCCAGCAGCCCCCTCCGCAGGGGGCACTCACCCCTCCACTTT.

This clonotype was seen many times. The gene calls are TRBV20-1 and TRBJ2-3, with 7 positions matching TRBD1. Germline V gene lookup returns CDR1 DFQATT and CDR2 SNEGSKA (reference sequence). The CDR3 is 12 amino acids. V lost 5 bases to trimming and J lost 7 bases; unmatched junction nucleotides: 6. CDR3 sequence: CSAGGQPNTQYF. DNA for the CDR3: TGCAGTGCTGGGGGACAGCCAAATACGCAGTATTTT.

This clonotype came up many times. The J gene is TRBJ1-1, the V gene TRBV4-3; 7 bases map to TRBD1. The CDR3 spans 15 residues. Unmatched junction bases numbered 6, after V lost 0 bases and J lost 5 bases. The germline V gene encodes CDR1 LGHNA and CDR2 YSLEER. This CDR3 reads CASSQDETGVTEAFF. CDR3 DNA: TGCGCCAGCAGCCAAGATGAAACAGGGGTTACTGAAGCTTTCTTT.

In its sample, this clonotype was seen many times. The chain carries TRBV20-1 and TRBJ2-3, with 9 bases lining up with TRBD1. Germline CDR1 is DFQATT and CDR2 is SNEGSKA (reference sequence). The trim removed 1 base at V and 4 bases at J, leaving 3 bases unmatched. The CDR3 is 14 amino acids. In DNA form, the CDR3 reads TGCAGTGCTAGAGGGGGACAGGGATCAGATACGCAGTATTTT. Its protein product is CSARGGQGSDTQYF.

This clonotype was seen many times. This sequence joins TRBV18 and TRBJ2-7; TRBD2 is a possible D gene (6 bases). This CDR3 is built from 14 residues. V was cut by 3 bases and J by 0 bases, with 9 bases left in between. Looked up from germline, CDR1 is KGHSH and CDR2 is LQKENI. The CDR3 DNA reads TGTGCCAGCTCACCGGGACTGACCTCCTACGAGCAGTACTTC. Its protein is CASSPGLTSYEQYF.

This clonotype was seen many times. The V call is TRBV7-8, the J call TRBJ2-1; D may be TRBD1 (6 bases). The ends were cut back, 0 bases at V and 9 bases at J, with 12 bases in the middle. The germline CDR1 and CDR2 sequences are SGHVS and FQNEAQ. This CDR3 is 14 amino acids long. The DNA of the CDR3 is TGTGCCAGCAGCTTAGCATCTAGGGGGACTGAGCAGTTCTTC. It encodes CASSLASRGTEQFF. Combining the CDR3 with reference TRBV7-8 and TRBJ2-1 gives the whole variable domain GAGVSQSPRYKVAKRGQDVALRCDPISGHVSLFWYQQALGQGPEFLTYFQNEAQLDKSGLPSDRFFAERPEGSVSTLKIQRTQQEDSAVYLCASSLASRGTEQFFGPGTRLTVL.

This clonotype was seen at least ten times. V gene TRBV12-3 or TRBV12-4 combines with J gene TRBJ2-5; 11 bases are shared with TRBD2. Trimming took 2 bases from V and 2 from J; bases not matched to a gene: 4. The CDR3 has 16 residues. DNA for the CDR3: TGTGCCAGCAGTTTAATGGGACTAGCGGAACAAGAGACCCAGTACTTC. This translates into CASSLMGLAEQETQYF.

This clonotype was recorded at least ten times. The rearrangement joins TRBV10-3 to TRBJ1-1; D gene uncertain. CDR1 ENHRY and CDR2 SYGVKD come from the germline V gene. This CDR3 is 14 amino acids long. Trimming shortened V by 10 bases and J by 1 base, and 16 bases separated the two germline ends. The CDR3 nucleotides read TGTGCCACCACTGATTTTTCGAGGAACACTGAAGCTTTCTTT. Protein product: CATTDFSRNTEAFF.

Concerning this clonotype itself: A much larger clone differs from this one at a single base, so this may be a read error. The rearrangement uses TRBV7-2 and TRBJ2-3; D tentatively fits TRBD1 or TRBD2 (5 bases each). The CDR3 is 17 residues long. Germline lookup yields CDR1 SGHTA and CDR2 FQGNSA. CDR3 region: CASSLVSGASFTGTQYF. CDR3 DNA sequence: TGTGCCAGCAGCTTAGTGAGCGGAGCGTCTTTCACAGGTACGCAGTATTTT.

This clonotype was counted ten times or more. The CDR3 region has the DNA TGTGCCAGCAGCTCGGGACAGCCGACAATGAACACTGAAGCTTTCTTT. This gives the protein CASSSGQPTMNTEAFF. The rearrangement links TRBV7-9 to TRBJ1-1, with 7 positions matching TRBD1. This CDR3 region has 16 residues. Germline V CDR1 and CDR2: SEHNR, FQNEAQ (reference sequence). V trimming: 4 bases; J trimming: 0 bases; junction bases outside the gene matches: 8. Based on the CDR3 plus reference TRBV7-9 and TRBJ1-1, the full variable domain is DTGVSQNPRHKITKRGQNVTFRCDPISEHNRLYWYRQTLGQGPEFLTYFQNEAQLEKSRLLSDRFSAERPKGSFSTLEIQRTEQGDSAMYLCASSSGQPTMNTEAFFGQGTRLTVV.

This clonotype was detected many times. V is TRBV5-4 and J is TRBJ2-5; TRBD2 aligns across 7 bases. The junction had 13 bases not matched to a gene; V was cut back by 0 bases and J by 5 bases. This CDR3 is 17 amino acids long. Per germline, CDR1 SGHNT and CDR2 YYREEE (reference sequence). The CDR3 loop is CASSLGRAGSSLETQYF. As DNA, the CDR3 is TGTGCCAGCAGCTTGGGGCGAGCGGGAAGCTCCCTGGAGACCCAGTACTTC. Variable domain in full (rest from reference TRBV5-4 and TRBJ2-5): ETGVTQSPTHLIKTRGQQVTLRCSSQSGHNTVSWYQQALGQGPQFIFQYYREEENGRGNFPPRFSGLQFPNYSSELNVNALELDDSALYLCASSLGRAGSSLETQYFGPGTRLLVL.

This clonotype occurred many times. This rearrangement joins TRBV11-1 to TRBJ2-3; 8 nucleotides match TRBD1. Trimming removed 6 bases from V and 0 bases from J; junction bases left unmatched: 5. Germline CDR1 is SGHAT and CDR2 is FQDESV (reference sequence). This CDR3 is built from 15 residues. CDR3 bases: TGTGCCAGCAGTTCCAGGGGGCGTAGCACAGATACGCAGTATTTT. Encoded protein: CASSSRGRSTDTQYF.

This clonotype was picked up many times. V gene TRBV4-2 combines with J gene TRBJ2-7; D is unclear. Germline CDR1 LGHNA, CDR2 YNFKEQ. The CDR3 is 14 residues long. V was pared by 0 bases and J by 7 bases, with 13 bases between. The CDR3 DNA sequence: TGTGCCAGCAGCCAAGATACCCGGGCCGGGGAGCAGTACTTC. Translation: CASSQDTRAGEQYF.

This clonotype came up many times. V is TRBV27 and J is TRBJ1-1, with D tentatively TRBD1 (5 bases). Germline V gives CDR1 MNHEY, CDR2 SMNVEV (reference sequence). V was clipped by 6 bases and J by 3 bases, with 14 bases between them. The CDR3 extends over 14 amino acids. CDR3 region: CASSSLGVDTEAFF. CDR3 nucleotides: TGTGCCAGCAGCTCTCTGGGGGTTGACACTGAAGCTTTCTTT.

This clonotype has ten or more counts. The chain links TRBV29-1 to TRBJ2-7; D remains unclear. The CDR3 loop spans 12 amino acids. Germline CDR1 reads SQVTM; CDR2 reads ANQGSEA. The V gene lost 4 bases and the J gene lost 3 bases, with 10 bases spanning the gap. CDR3 residues: CSVATDIYEQYF. The CDR3 DNA reads as TGCAGCGTTGCCACGGATATCTACGAGCAGTACTTC.

This clonotype was counted at least ten times. The CDR3 is CASSLAAATDTQYF. Here the CDR3 DNA reads TGTGCCAGCAGCTTAGCGGCGGCCACAGATACGCAGTATTTT. The gene calls are TRBV7-2 and TRBJ2-3; D unclear. Between the trimmed V and J ends, which lost 0 bases and 2 bases, there was a span of 6 bases. The CDR3 length is 14 residues. The germline gives CDR1 SGHTA, CDR2 FQGNSA.

This clonotype was counted at least ten times. V is TRBV20-1 and J is TRBJ2-1, with TRBD2 as a possible D gene (6 bases). CDR3 length: 14 residues. Trimming took off 8 bases at V and 2 bases at J, with 16 bases between the two ends. Germline CDR1 is DFQATT and CDR2 is SNEGSKA (reference sequence). The CDR3 DNA reads TGCAGTTCACGAGCGGGCCTCACCTACAATGAGCAGTTCTTC. Translation gives CSSRAGLTYNEQFF.

The sample holds many counts of this clonotype. The V call is TRBV7-2, the J call TRBJ2-7; D is uncertain. Trimming shortened V by 6 bases and J by 6 bases, and 18 bases separated the two germline ends. This CDR3 comprises 14 residues. Germline CDR1 SGHTA, CDR2 FQGNSA. The CDR3 nucleotides read TGTGCCAGCAGTTCCTACCTAAAACCTACCGAGCAGTACTTC. Encoded protein: CASSSYLKPTEQYF. Based on the CDR3 plus reference TRBV7-2 and TRBJ2-7, the full variable domain is GAGVSQSPSNKVTEKGKDVELRCDPISGHTALYWYRQSLGQGLEFLIYFQGNSAPDKSGLPSDRFSAERTGGSVSTLTIQRTQQEDSAVYLCASSSYLKPTEQYFGPGTRLTVT.

This clonotype was found many times. CDR3 in amino acids: CASSFTPGSNQPQHF. CDR3 coding DNA: TGTGCCAGCAGCTTTACTCCGGGAAGCAATCAGCCCCAGCATTTT. This rearrangement joins TRBV5-6 to TRBJ1-5; D is ambiguous. Trimming took off 2 bases at V and 1 base at J, with 10 bases between the two ends. Germline CDR1 is SGHDT and CDR2 is YYEEEE. The CDR3 consists of 15 residues. Using reference TRBV5-6 and TRBJ1-5 for the parts outside the CDR3, the full variable domain is DAGVTQSPTHLIKTRGQQVTLRCSPKSGHDTVSWYQQALGQGPQFIFQYYEEEERQRGNFPDRFSGHQFPNYSSELNVNALLLGDSALYLCASSFTPGSNQPQHFGDGTRLSIL.

This CDR3 reads CASRGDNPQVQSYEQYF. CDR3 nucleotide sequence: TGTGCCAGCAGAGGGGACAATCCACAGGTGCAGTCCTACGAGCAGTACTTC. The chain joins TRBV9 to TRBJ2-7; weak D call: TRBD1 (6 bases). The CDR3 is 17 amino acids. Per the germline V gene, CDR1 is SGDLS and CDR2 is YYNGEE. V gave up 5 bases and J gave up 1 base, with 22 bases separating them.